These 3 T cell receptor beta chains originate from one sample sequenced in a study of T cell responses to AZD1222 COVID-19 vaccine. Some clones are missing from TCRdb's copy, which holds only in-frame ones; the method was immunoSEQ multiplex PCR. Here the sample spans 98,000 or so clones, approximately 89% being singletons. The material was peripheral blood, obtained on day 0 of MenACWY control vaccination. These TCRs come from an adult in good health.

This sequence joins TRBV19 and TRBJ1-5, with TRBD1 identical over 9 bases. The CDR3 spans 14 residues. The V gene's germline CDR1 is LNHDA and CDR2 SQIVND (reference sequence). Trimming took 7 bases from V and 6 from J; bases not matched to a gene: 7. CDR3 sequence reads: CASKDRGDGQPQHF. CDR3 coding DNA: TGTGCCAGTAAGGACAGGGGTGATGGTCAGCCCCAGCATTTT.

CDR3 residues: CASSLGGGSHEQYF. The CDR3 region has the DNA TGTGCCAGCAGCTTAGGAGGGGGTTCTCACGAGCAGTACTTC. The genes are TRBV7-2 and TRBJ2-7; D is possibly TRBD1 (6 bases). Germline V lookup: CDR1 SGHTA, CDR2 FQGNSA. V shed 1 base and J shed 5 bases, with 12 bases lying between them. The CDR3 loop spans 14 amino acids.

V gene TRBV7-6 combines with J gene TRBJ1-3; D is uncertain. V lost 1 base to trimming and J lost 0 bases, with 7 bases between them. The CDR3 totals 15 residues. Per the germline V gene, CDR1 is SGHVS and CDR2 is FNYEAQ. The CDR3 here is CASSLEANSGNTIYF. The CDR3, as DNA: TGTGCCAGCAGCTTAGAGGCGAACTCTGGAAACACCATATATTTT. Full variable domain (remainder filled in from reference TRBV7-6 and TRBJ1-3): GAGVSQSPRYKVTKRGQDVALRCDPISGHVSLYWYRQALGQGPEFLTYFNYEAQQDKSGLPNDRFSAERPEGSISTLTIQRTEQRDSAMYRCASSLEANSGNTIYFGEGSWLTVV.